A single sample gave rise to the 30 T cell receptor beta chains below, sequenced in a study of CD8 T cell repertoires and HIV-1 epitope variants. Here immunoSEQ multiplex PCR was the method, and the copy in TCRdb shows in-frame clones only, minus some. The sample has roughly 4,500 clones, less than 65% seen once. No cognate antigen is known for these TCRs. Sequenced: cultured CD8+ T cells derived from PBMCs. These receptors were taken from a male donor with HIV.

The table lists this clone with a count of one. J is TRBJ2-5 and V is TRBV13, with 8 bases fitting TRBD1. The CDR3 length is 13 residues. V shed 3 bases, J shed 4 bases, and the junction held 1 base outside the gene matches. The germline V gene has CDR1 PRHDT and CDR2 FYEKMQ (reference sequence). The DNA for the CDR3 is TGTGCCAGCAGCTTGGGGACAGGAGAGACCCAGTACTTC. This encodes CASSLGTGETQYF.

The CDR3 protein is CAWTEAGGPYEQFF. The CDR3 DNA is TGTGCCTGGACCGAGGCGGGGGGGCCTTATGAGCAGTTCTTC. The genes are TRBV30 and TRBJ2-1; 9 positions agree with TRBD2. The length of the CDR3 is 14 residues. CDR1 and CDR2 (germline): GTSNPN, SVGIG (reference sequence). V lost 4 bases to trimming and J lost 8 bases; unmatched junction nucleotides: 9.

This rearrangement joins TRBV9 to TRBJ2-7; a possible D gene is TRBD1 (5 bases). There are 15 residues in the CDR3. Trimming took off 5 bases at V and 1 base at J, with 16 bases between the two ends. From germline, CDR1 is SGDLS and CDR2 YYNGEE. The DNA of the CDR3 is TGTGCCAGCAGTACTGGGGCGGAATATTCCTACGAGCAGTACTTC. Its translation: CASSTGAEYSYEQYF.

This clone was detected a few times. The chain couples TRBV10-3 to TRBJ2-7; 8 bases line up with TRBD1. Germline lookup yields CDR1 ENHRY and CDR2 SYGVKD. The length of the CDR3 is 12 residues. Trimming at V came to 10 bases and at J to 0 bases, leaving 2 bases not matched to a gene. The CDR3 here is CATGTGSYEQYF. In DNA, the CDR3 is TGTGCCACCGGGACAGGCTCCTACGAGCAGTACTTC.

V is TRBV6-5 and J is TRBJ2-2, with D perhaps matching TRBD1 (6 bases). Trimming pared 7 bases from V and 6 bases from J, leaving 18 bases between. CDR1 and CDR2 (germline): MNHEY, SVGAGI. The CDR3 contains 15 residues. CDR3 sequence (DNA): TGTGCCAGCACAAGTCCGGGACACGGGGCCGGGGAGCTGTTTTTT. It encodes CASTSPGHGAGELFF.

The chain carries TRBV5-1 and TRBJ1-1, with a tentative D call TRBD1 (6 bases). V was clipped by 0 bases and J by 3 bases, with 15 bases between them. CDR3 length: 16 residues. Germline assignment: CDR1 SGHRS and CDR2 YFSETQ. CDR3 sequence: CASSLVGAREDTEAFF. As DNA, the CDR3 is TGCGCCAGCAGCTTGGTGGGGGCGAGGGAGGACACTGAAGCTTTCTTT.

The V gene is TRBV19, the J gene TRBJ2-1; D remains unclear. Trimming took 3 bases from V and 6 from J, leaving 3 bases between them. Per germline, CDR1 LNHDA and CDR2 SQIVND (reference sequence). The CDR3 length is 11 residues. CDR3 nucleotides: TGTGCCAGTAGTATGGGCAATGAGCAGTTCTTC. Protein: CASSMGNEQFF.

V gene TRBV30 combines with J gene TRBJ2-2; 7 positions match TRBD1. V was pared by 4 bases and J by 5 bases, with 1 base of the junction left unmatched. The CDR3 has 12 amino acids. From germline, CDR1 is GTSNPN and CDR2 SVGIG (reference sequence). CDR3: CAWTGGTGELFF. Written as DNA, the CDR3 is TGTGCCTGGACAGGGGGAACCGGGGAGCTGTTTTTT.

The V and J genes are TRBV5-4 and TRBJ2-7, with D maybe TRBD1 (7 bases). The CDR3 contains 14 residues. From germline, CDR1 is SGHNT and CDR2 YYREEE (reference sequence). Trimming shortened V by 2 bases and J by 5 bases, and 14 bases separated the two germline ends. Here the CDR3 reads CASSLGGGNHEQYF. CDR3 DNA: TGTGCCAGCAGCTTAGGAGGGGGCAACCACGAGCAGTACTTC.

This rearrangement joins TRBV19 to TRBJ2-7, with D perhaps assigned TRBD1 or TRBD2 (5 bases each). V was trimmed by 9 bases and J by 3 bases, leaving 12 bases between them. There are 12 residues in the CDR3. Germline CDR1 LNHDA, CDR2 SQIVND (reference sequence). The CDR3: CASSGTLYEQYF. CDR3 DNA: TGTGCCAGCTCCGGGACCCTCTACGAGCAGTACTTC.

The rearrangement joins TRBV28 to TRBJ1-5, with 9 bases aligning to TRBD1. The CDR3 totals 14 residues. The V and J ends lost 6 bases and 7 bases, in that order; junction bases with no gene match: 7. CDR1 and CDR2 from the germline V gene are MDHEN and SYDVKM. CDR3 loop: CASSSTGGEQPQHF. CDR3 nucleotides: TGTGCCAGCAGCTCGACAGGGGGGGAACAGCCCCAGCATTTT.

CDR3 bases: TGTGCCAGCAGCCCTCGGGGGGGGACCTACAATGAGCAGTTCTTC. Translated: CASSPRGGTYNEQFF. The chain carries TRBV13 and TRBJ2-1; 8 nucleotides match TRBD2. V shed 5 bases and J 2 bases; nucleotides not matched to a gene: 5. This CDR3 is 15 amino acids long. From germline, CDR1 is PRHDT and CDR2 FYEKMQ (reference sequence).

This chain joins TRBV27 and TRBJ2-1, with D unclear. Germline CDR1 reads MNHEY; CDR2 reads SMNVEV (reference sequence). V was clipped by 9 bases and J by 1 base, with 13 bases between them. The CDR3 runs to 14 residues. The CDR3 spells CARCPYRSYNEQFF. CDR3 in DNA: TGTGCCAGATGCCCCTATCGATCCTACAATGAGCAGTTCTTC.

This clone is large (0.1 to 1%). The rearrangement links TRBV28 to TRBJ2-7; D uncertain. This CDR3 is built from 15 residues. Germline V gene lookup returns CDR1 MDHEN and CDR2 SYDVKM. Trimming left V 5 bases short and J 3 bases short, with 17 bases between. The CDR3 spells CASSPRLGDLYEQYF. The CDR3 region has the DNA TGTGCCAGCAGTCCCCGACTGGGCGACCTCTACGAGCAGTACTTC. The full variable domain, its missing parts supplied by reference TRBV28 and TRBJ2-7, is DVKVTQSSRYLVKRTGEKVFLECVQDMDHENMFWYRQDPGLGLRLIYFSYDVKMKEKGDIPEGYSVSREKKERFSLILESASTNQTSMYLCASSPRLGDLYEQYFGPGTRLTVT.

V is TRBV5-6 and J is TRBJ1-2; 11 bases line up with TRBD1. V dropped 0 bases and J dropped 10; count of bases not matched to a gene: 5. This CDR3 spans 14 amino acids. The V gene's germline CDR1 is SGHDT and CDR2 YYEEEE. CDR3 sequence (DNA): TGTGCCAGCAGCTTGGGCGGGACAGGGGGAACCTACACCTTC. Its protein product is CASSLGGTGGTYTF.

In regard to this clone: Germline is not matched at one junction end, which may reflect a read error. The genes are TRBV5-3 and TRBJ1-2; 10 bases are a match to TRBD1. TRBV5-3 is an open reading frame, and its role is uncertain. The CDR3 contains 14 residues. The CDR3 is CASSDPGTGVLGAF. CDR3 DNA sequence: TGTGCCAGCAGCGATCCCGGGACAGGGGTCCTCGGTGCCTTC.

This chain joins TRBV6-5 and TRBJ2-1; D may correspond to TRBD1 or TRBD2 (5 bases each). The CDR3 consists of 12 residues. V lost 0 bases to trimming and J lost 9 bases, with 6 bases between them. Germline CDR1 reads MNHEY; CDR2 reads SVGAGI. In DNA, the CDR3 is TGTGCCAGCAGTTACTCGAGGGGTGAGCAGTTCTTC. It is translated as CASSYSRGEQFF.

This clone has only a few counts. The chain joins TRBV18 to TRBJ1-5; perhaps TRBD1 as D (5 bases). Between the trimmed V and J ends, which lost 5 bases and 4 bases, there was a span of 18 bases. CDR3 length: 16 residues. The V gene's germline CDR1 is KGHSH and CDR2 LQKENI. The CDR3 sequence: CASSAGNSKGNQPQHF. CDR3 DNA sequence: TGTGCCAGCTCAGCAGGGAACTCTAAGGGTAATCAGCCCCAGCATTTT.

The rearrangement uses TRBV7-6 and TRBJ2-7; 7 bases match TRBD2. CDR3 size: 16 residues. CDR1 and CDR2 from the germline V gene are SGHVS and FNYEAQ. J lost 6 bases, V lost 1 base, and 12 bases had no gene match. The CDR3 sequence is CASSLGVGGGPLEQYF. DNA of the CDR3: TGTGCCAGCAGCTTAGGCGTGGGGGGGGGACCCCTCGAGCAGTACTTC.

The chain has TRBV4-2 and TRBJ2-2; the D gene is possibly TRBD1 (6 bases). This CDR3 is 18 amino acids long. Trimming shortened V by 6 bases and J by 4 bases, and 24 bases separated the two germline ends. Looked up from germline, CDR1 is LGHNA and CDR2 is YNFKEQ. The CDR3, as DNA: TGTGCCAGCAGACACCCCAGCGAGACAGGAAGAAGCACCGGGGAGCTGTTTTTT. Its protein is CASRHPSETGRSTGELFF.

The rearrangement uses TRBV5-6 and TRBJ2-7; D ambiguous. V lost 0 bases and J lost 0, with 1 base in between. This CDR3 is 12 amino acids long. Germline V gene data show CDR1 as SGHDT and CDR2 as YYEEEE. CDR3 in DNA: TGTGCCAGCAGCTTGGCCTCCTACGAGCAGTACTTC. Its protein product is CASSLASYEQYF.

The chain combines TRBV19 with TRBJ1-1, with 9 bases aligning to TRBD1. The V gene's germline CDR1 is LNHDA and CDR2 SQIVND (reference sequence). There are 17 residues in the CDR3. V dropped 5 bases and J dropped 3; count of bases not matched to a gene: 13. CDR3 DNA: TGTGCCAGTAGTCCGGGACAGGGACCATATGGGGACACTGAAGCTTTCTTT. Protein sequence: CASSPGQGPYGDTEAFF.

This chain uses TRBV7-9 with TRBJ1-1; the match to TRBD1 covers 7 bases. The V and J ends lost 8 bases and 5 bases, in that order; junction bases with no gene match: 11. Per the germline V gene, CDR1 is SEHNR and CDR2 is FQNEAQ (reference sequence). The CDR3 sequence is 14 residues long. The CDR3 is CASDGTEVRTEAFF. For the CDR3, the DNA is TGTGCCAGCGACGGGACAGAAGTCCGGACTGAAGCTTTCTTT.

The rearrangement joins TRBV11-1 to TRBJ1-3; D gene ambiguous. From germline, CDR1 is SGHAT and CDR2 FQDESV (reference sequence). The CDR3 sequence is 14 residues long. V was clipped by 5 bases and J by 0 bases, with 8 bases between them. The CDR3 region is CASSIRSSGNTIYF. CDR3 DNA: TGTGCCAGCAGCATCCGATCCTCTGGAAACACCATATATTTT.

The V and J genes are TRBV19 and TRBJ2-1; perhaps TRBD1 as D (6 bases). The CDR3 is 13 residues long. Germline lookup yields CDR1 LNHDA and CDR2 SQIVND (reference sequence). Trimming took 5 bases from V and 12 from J, leaving 17 bases between them. In DNA form, the CDR3 reads TGTGCCAGTAGTGCAGGACAGATTTTGGGGCAGTTCTTC. Protein product: CASSAGQILGQFF.

This clone has a handful of counts. This rearrangement joins TRBV11-3 to TRBJ2-7; 7 bases agree with TRBD1. CDR3 length: 14 amino acids. The V gene end was trimmed by 3 bases and the J gene end by 7 bases; junction bases not matched to a gene: 9. Germline CDR1 reads SGHNT; CDR2 reads YENEEA. The CDR3 is CASSLGQYLREQYF. In nucleotides, the CDR3 is TGTGCCAGCAGCTTGGGACAGTACCTTCGTGAGCAGTACTTC.

This sequence joins TRBV25-1 and TRBJ1-2; no clear D. Per the germline V gene, CDR1 is MGHDK and CDR2 is SYGVNS. CDR3 size: 13 residues. Between the trimmed V and J ends, which lost 1 base and 7 bases, there was a span of 10 bases. This CDR3 is CASSELFGSGYTF. In DNA form, the CDR3 reads TGTGCCAGCAGTGAATTGTTTGGATCTGGCTACACCTTC.

This clone was counted a few times. The V gene is TRBV6-5, the J gene TRBJ2-7; D may be TRBD1 (6 bases). From germline, CDR1 is MNHEY and CDR2 SVGAGI. The V end lost 2 bases, the J end lost 6 bases, and 11 bases lay between the germline ends. This CDR3 has 13 amino acids. The CDR3 sequence: CASSYGAQGEQYF. The DNA for the CDR3 is TGTGCCAGCAGTTACGGGGCACAGGGCGAGCAGTACTTC.

Within the sample, this clone is large. The J gene is TRBJ2-2, the V gene TRBV25-1; TRBD1 aligns across 7 bases. This CDR3 is 14 amino acids long. With V trimmed by 3 bases and J by 4 bases, 2 bases remained unmatched. From germline, CDR1 is MGHDK and CDR2 SYGVNS. Here the CDR3 DNA reads TGTGCCAGCAGTGACGGGACAGCCACCGGGGAGCTGTTTTTT. Amino acids: CASSDGTATGELFF.

This clone was seen a handful of times. The chain combines TRBV28 with TRBJ1-1, with D perhaps TRBD1 (5 bases). Trimming took off 3 bases at V and 0 bases at J, with 14 bases between the two ends. This CDR3 is 16 amino acids long. Germline V gene sequence: CDR1 MDHEN, CDR2 SYDVKM. CDR3 region: CASSLIREDLNTEAFF. Here the CDR3 DNA reads TGTGCCAGCAGTTTGATCAGGGAAGATTTGAACACTGAAGCTTTCTTT. Combining the CDR3 with reference TRBV28 and TRBJ1-1 gives the whole variable domain DVKVTQSSRYLVKRTGEKVFLECVQDMDHENMFWYRQDPGLGLRLIYFSYDVKMKEKGDIPEGYSVSREKKERFSLILESASTNQTSMYLCASSLIREDLNTEAFFGQGTRLTVV.